These 18 T cell receptor beta chains were all obtained from the same sample, sequenced in a study of CD8 T cells in ankylosing spondylitis. Via MiXCR, TCRdb re-called the 5' RACE reads, giving one row per CDR3 protein. The profile covers approximately 200,000 distinct CDR3 sequences, with roughly 13% appearing a single time and 16% taken by the ten largest. Sequenced material: blood, either unsorted or a sorted T cell fraction (not recorded which). All receptors derive from a male donor with ankylosing spondylitis or in good health (not recorded which).

The gene calls are TRBV12-3 or TRBV12-4 and TRBJ2-1; TRBD2 might be the D (6 bases). Trimming took off 6 bases at V and 0 bases at J, with 15 bases between the two ends. The CDR3 runs 16 residues. The CDR3 nucleotides read TGTGCCAGCAGCGGCACAGCGGGCCACTCCTACAATGAGCAGTTCTTC. Translation gives CASSGTAGHSYNEQFF.

This clonotype was counted only a few times. The chain is built from TRBV5-1 and TRBJ2-7; no firm D call. Germline lookup yields CDR1 SGHRS and CDR2 YFSETQ. The CDR3 is 15 residues long. V was clipped by 0 bases and J by 2 bases, with 12 bases between them. The CDR3 loop reads CASSLDRSRTYEQYF. CDR3 coding DNA: TGCGCCAGCAGCTTGGATCGCAGCCGGACCTACGAGCAGTACTTC.

The chain combines TRBV18 with TRBJ2-2; 8 bases match TRBD1. CDR3 size: 15 residues. Per the germline V gene, CDR1 is KGHSH and CDR2 is LQKENI. J lost 7 bases, V lost 0 bases, and 4 bases had no gene match. The CDR3 bases are TGTGCCAGCTCACCACCGGACAGGGTCGGCGGGGAGCTGTTTTTT. This gives the protein CASSPPDRVGGELFF.

J is TRBJ2-2 and V is TRBV11-1; 8 bases are a match to TRBD1. CDR1 and CDR2 (germline): SGHAT, FQDESV (reference sequence). The CDR3 is 19 amino acids. V lost 5 bases, J lost 0 bases, and 14 bases stayed unmatched. CDR3 nucleotides: TGTGCCAGCAGCCCCCCCCGGACAGGGAGAAACGCGAACACCGGGGAGCTGTTTTTT. Its translation: CASSPPRTGRNANTGELFF.

The sample holds many counts of this clonotype. The chain employs TRBV12-3 or TRBV12-4 and TRBJ2-7, with D hard to call. Between the trimmed V and J ends, which lost 9 bases and 1 base, there was a span of 13 bases. This CDR3 has 13 residues. CDR3 nucleotides: TGTGCCAGTTCTATTGGCCCATCCTACGAGCAGTACTTC. Translated, it gives CASSIGPSYEQYF.

The rearrangement links TRBV9 to TRBJ1-4; maybe TRBD1 (6 bases). Between the trimmed V and J ends, which lost 3 bases and 3 bases, there was a span of 12 bases. CDR1 and CDR2 (germline): SGDLS, YYNGEE. There are 15 residues in the CDR3. CDR3 region: CASSGTGAANEKLFF. The CDR3 nucleotides read TGTGCCAGCAGCGGCACGGGGGCAGCTAATGAAAAACTGTTTTTT.

This chain links TRBV7-9 with TRBJ1-1; unclear D gene. CDR1 is SEHNR, CDR2 FQNEAQ, per germline (reference sequence). The ends were cut back, 4 bases at V and 5 bases at J, with 14 bases in the middle. The CDR3 contains 14 residues. CDR3 protein: CASSSLGGVTEAFF. CDR3 DNA: TGTGCCAGCAGCTCCCTTGGTGGGGTGACTGAAGCTTTCTTT. The full variable domain, in which reference TRBV7-9 and TRBJ1-1 provide the parts outside the CDR3, is DTGVSQNPRHKITKRGQNVTFRCDPISEHNRLYWYRQTLGQGPEFLTYFQNEAQLEKSRLLSDRFSAERPKGSFSTLEIQRTEQGDSAMYLCASSSLGGVTEAFFGQGTRLTVV.

This clonotype appeared a few times. This chain links TRBV5-1 with TRBJ2-3; TRBD2 matches 7 bases. The CDR3 runs to 16 residues. J lost 3 bases, V lost 3 bases, and 10 bases had no gene match. Germline lookup yields CDR1 SGHRS and CDR2 YFSETQ. DNA for the CDR3: TGCGCCAGCAGCTGGATAGCGGGTTGGGGAACAGATACGCAGTATTTT. Its translation is CASSWIAGWGTDTQYF.

A few counts support this clonotype. The V gene is TRBV27, the J gene TRBJ1-2, with 8 nucleotides matching TRBD1. Germline V gene lookup returns CDR1 MNHEY and CDR2 SMNVEV (reference sequence). V gave up 5 bases and J gave up 2 bases; unmatched junction bases: 7. The CDR3 has 15 residues. CDR3 coding DNA: TGTGCCAGCAGTGAGACAGGGGAGGCAAACTATGGCTACACCTTC. Translating gives CASSETGEANYGYTF.

This clonotype was counted a few times. The chain has TRBV12-5 and TRBJ1-1; no firm D call. This CDR3 spans 15 amino acids. The germline V gene encodes CDR1 LGHNT and CDR2 FRNRAP. Trimming stripped 4 bases from V and 4 bases from J, with 16 bases between. This chain's CDR3 is CASGSNPERGTEAFF. DNA for the CDR3: TGTGCTAGTGGTTCGAATCCGGAGCGGGGCACTGAAGCTTTCTTT.

In its sample, this clonotype was seen a few times. The V and J genes are TRBV6-5 and TRBJ2-5; D perhaps matches TRBD2 (5 bases). Germline V lookup: CDR1 MNHEY, CDR2 SVGAGI. CDR3 size: 14 residues. Trimming cost V 3 bases and J 3 bases, with 11 bases left between them. The CDR3 spells CASSYNEGKETQYF. The CDR3 DNA is TGTGCCAGCAGTTATAATGAGGGAAAAGAGACCCAGTACTTC.

This clonotype was found a few times. The rearrangement uses TRBV4-1 and TRBJ2-1; 15 bases are a match to TRBD2. With V trimmed by 5 bases and J by 0 bases, 11 bases remained unmatched. Per the germline V gene, CDR1 is MGHRA and CDR2 is YSYEKL. CDR3 length: 20 amino acids. Written as DNA, the CDR3 is TGCGCCAGCAGCTTCCTCATCGGGACTAGCGGGGGGTCCTCCTACAATGAGCAGTTCTTC. This gives the protein CASSFLIGTSGGSSYNEQFF.

Notes on this clonotype: A much larger clonotype is one base distant, so this may be a read error. The genes are TRBV27 and TRBJ1-1; tentative D call: TRBD1 (5 bases). This CDR3 has 11 residues. CDR1 MNHEY and CDR2 SMNVEV come from the germline V gene (reference sequence). The CDR3 reads CTSRGNTEAFF. The CDR3 DNA reads TGTACCAGCCGGGGCAACACTGAAGCTTTCTTT.

V usage is TRBV7-9 and J usage is TRBJ2-7; the match to TRBD2 covers 7 bases. Germline trimming cut 4 bases from V and 5 bases from J; bases unmatched to any gene: 11. The CDR3 sequence is 15 residues long. Germline lookup yields CDR1 SEHNR and CDR2 FQNEAQ (reference sequence). CDR3 sequence (DNA): TGTGCCAGCAGCTGGGACTATCGGGCCGGGAACGAGCAGTACTTC. Protein sequence: CASSWDYRAGNEQYF.

This clonotype was seen more than once but under ten times. The junction does not match germline at one end; this may be a read error. The chain carries TRBV14 and TRBJ2-7; D ambiguous. Per the germline V gene, CDR1 is SGHDN and CDR2 is FVKESK. The CDR3 has 14 residues. In DNA, the CDR3 is TGTGCCAGCAGCCAAGATCAATCTAGTGGCAGGTTCCACTTC. It yields the protein CASSQDQSSGRFHF.

The chain employs TRBV20-1 and TRBJ1-1, with D maybe TRBD1 (5 bases). This CDR3 region has 16 residues. CDR1 is DFQATT, CDR2 SNEGSKA, per germline (reference sequence). With 0 bases removed from V and 0 bases from J, the gap between germline ends came to 14 bases. CDR3 sequence: CSARDRKGPLNTEAFF. The CDR3 region has the DNA TGCAGTGCTAGAGATCGTAAGGGACCTTTGAACACTGAAGCTTTCTTT.

This clonotype occurred a few times. V gene TRBV5-5 combines with J gene TRBJ2-7; D is unresolved. Germline lookup yields CDR1 SGHKS and CDR2 YYEKEE (reference sequence). The CDR3 is 12 amino acids. V gave up 4 bases and J gave up 0 bases, with 5 bases separating them. The CDR3 DNA follows: TGTGCCAGCAGCCACATCTCCTACGAGCAGTACTTC. It translates to CASSHISYEQYF.

This clonotype was recorded a few times. The chain links TRBV4-2 to TRBJ1-2, with unresolved D. This CDR3 is built from 15 residues. Germline V gene lookup returns CDR1 LGHNA and CDR2 YNFKEQ. V shed 1 base and J shed 0 bases, with 9 bases lying between them. CDR3 protein: CASSQAEASNYGYTF. CDR3 bases: TGTGCCAGCAGCCAAGCGGAGGCATCTAACTATGGCTACACCTTC.